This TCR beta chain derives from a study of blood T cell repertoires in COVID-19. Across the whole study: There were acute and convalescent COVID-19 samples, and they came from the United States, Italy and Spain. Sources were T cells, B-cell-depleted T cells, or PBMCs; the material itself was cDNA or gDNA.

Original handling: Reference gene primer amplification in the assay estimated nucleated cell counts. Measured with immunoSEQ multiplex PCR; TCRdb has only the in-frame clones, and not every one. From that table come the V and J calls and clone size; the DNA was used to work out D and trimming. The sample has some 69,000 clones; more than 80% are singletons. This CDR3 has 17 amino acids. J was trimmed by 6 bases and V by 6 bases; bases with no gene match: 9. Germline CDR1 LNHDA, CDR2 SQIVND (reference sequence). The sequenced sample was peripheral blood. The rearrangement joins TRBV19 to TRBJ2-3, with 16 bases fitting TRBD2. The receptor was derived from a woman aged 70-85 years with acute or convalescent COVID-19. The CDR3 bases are TGTGCCAGTAGCCCGCGCCCGGGACTAGCGGGAGGGGATACGCAGTATTTT. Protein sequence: CASSPRPGLAGGDTQYF.